This T cell receptor (beta chain) was sequenced in a study of CD8 T cells in ankylosing spondylitis (dated by TCRdb to the late 2010s). General notes on the study: The study set out to find disease-linked TCR variants by profiling T cell receptor beta repertoires in ankylosing spondylitis patients and healthy donors. Peripheral blood samples were taken, and synovial fluid was additionally collected from ankylosing spondylitis patients. In total, the full study cohort was made up of some 110 healthy donors and approximately 27 ankylosing spondylitis patients. Results and caveats for the whole study, not just this receptor: The disease-linked clones were reported to be significantly enriched in matched synovial fluid samples from ankylosing spondylitis patients. A TCR beta motif made up of about eight highly homologous amino acid variants appeared to be characteristic of blood from ankylosing spondylitis patients. The disease-linked clones had a CD8+ phenotype and were found at relatively low frequencies in peripheral blood. Some motif variants were previously reported in synovial fluid and blood of reactive arthritis patients, suggesting common disease-initiation mechanisms.

About this clonotype itself: Its antigen is unknown. Base qualities are not provided; no much larger clone lies one nucleotide away.

Counted from cysteine to phenylalanine, this CDR3 has 13 amino acids. The retained sequence is limited to the CDR3, 39 bases, with the frame set at the first base. Deletion took 1 base off V and 9 bases off J, with a span of 10 bases between the germline ends. CDR1 and CDR2 were assigned from the germline V gene as KGHSH and LQKENI. The instrument was an Illumina HiSeq 2500. Quantitative 5'-RACE with molecular barcodes was used to prepare TCR beta libraries. Per the original workflow: Disease-linked TCR variants were identified with a new computational method built on a probabilistic model of VDJ rearrangement. TCRdb trimmed the raw reads at Q25, called clones with MiXCR and kept productive beta chains. Each CDR3 protein appears once, grouped with its most common genes and DNA. TCRdb's processing, not the authors', yielded these V and J calls. The sample table contains more than 650,000 distinct CDR3 sequences; only one count was recorded for 12% of them. The leading ten clones occupy about 0.5% of the sample.

The chain links TRBV18 with TRBJ2-1; too little of a D gene remains to name it. The source material was blood, either unsorted or a sorted T cell fraction (not recorded which). The TCR sequence derives from a male donor with ankylosing spondylitis. The DNA is as follows: TGTGCCAGCTCACCACTGGAGCGTTTTGAGCAGTTCTTC. Translated, it reads CASSPLERFEQFF.